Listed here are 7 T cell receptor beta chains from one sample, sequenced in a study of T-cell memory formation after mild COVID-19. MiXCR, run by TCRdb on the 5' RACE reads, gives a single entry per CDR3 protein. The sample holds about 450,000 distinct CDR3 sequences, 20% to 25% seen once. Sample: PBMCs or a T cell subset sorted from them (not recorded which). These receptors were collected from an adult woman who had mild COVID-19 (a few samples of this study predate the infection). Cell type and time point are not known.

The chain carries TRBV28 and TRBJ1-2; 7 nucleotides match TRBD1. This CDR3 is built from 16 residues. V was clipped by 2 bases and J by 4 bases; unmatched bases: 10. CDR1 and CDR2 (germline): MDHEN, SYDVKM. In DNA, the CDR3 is TGTGCCAGCAGTTTAACCGGAGGCGCAGGGGGCTATGGCTACACCTTC. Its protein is CASSLTGGAGGYGYTF.

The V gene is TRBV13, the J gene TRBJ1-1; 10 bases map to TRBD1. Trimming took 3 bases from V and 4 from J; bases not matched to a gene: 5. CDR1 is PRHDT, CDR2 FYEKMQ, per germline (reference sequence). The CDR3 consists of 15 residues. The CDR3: CASSLGQGYTTEAFF. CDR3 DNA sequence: TGTGCCAGCAGCTTGGGACAGGGGTATACCACTGAAGCTTTCTTT. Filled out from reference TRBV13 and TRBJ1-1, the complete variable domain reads AAGVIQSPRHLIKEKRETATLKCYPIPRHDTVYWYQQGPGQDPQFLISFYEKMQSDKGSIPDRFSAQQFSDYHSELNMSSLELGDSALYFCASSLGQGYTTEAFFGQGTRLTVV.

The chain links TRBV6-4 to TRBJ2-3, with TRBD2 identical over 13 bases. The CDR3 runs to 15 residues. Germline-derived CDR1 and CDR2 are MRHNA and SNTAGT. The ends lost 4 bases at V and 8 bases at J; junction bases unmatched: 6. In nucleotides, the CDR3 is TGTGCCAGCAGTGTCCAGACTAGCGGGGGGACTACGCAGTATTTT. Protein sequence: CASSVQTSGGTTQYF.

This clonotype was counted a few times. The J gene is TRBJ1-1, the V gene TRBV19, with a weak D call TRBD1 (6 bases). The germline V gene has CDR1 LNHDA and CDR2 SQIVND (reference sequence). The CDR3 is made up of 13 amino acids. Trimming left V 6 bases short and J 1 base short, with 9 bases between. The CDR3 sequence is CASRLQGNTEAFF. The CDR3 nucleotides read TGTGCCAGTAGATTACAGGGGAACACTGAAGCTTTCTTT.

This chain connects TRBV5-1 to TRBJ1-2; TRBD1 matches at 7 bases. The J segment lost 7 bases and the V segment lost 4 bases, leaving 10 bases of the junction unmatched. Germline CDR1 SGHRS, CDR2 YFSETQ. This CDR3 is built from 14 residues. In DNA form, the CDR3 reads TGCGCCAGCAGCCGCGTAGGGGGCGCCGGTGGCTACACCTTC. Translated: CASSRVGGAGGYTF.

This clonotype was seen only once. CDR3 sequence: CAISESTGEQPQHF. In nucleotides, the CDR3 is TGTGCCATCAGTGAGTCGACAGGGGAACAGCCCCAGCATTTT. The chain uses TRBV10-3 and TRBJ1-5, with 8 nucleotides matching TRBD1. V shed 0 bases and J 7 bases; nucleotides not matched to a gene: 2. Germline V lookup: CDR1 ENHRY, CDR2 SYGVKD. The CDR3 has 14 amino acids.

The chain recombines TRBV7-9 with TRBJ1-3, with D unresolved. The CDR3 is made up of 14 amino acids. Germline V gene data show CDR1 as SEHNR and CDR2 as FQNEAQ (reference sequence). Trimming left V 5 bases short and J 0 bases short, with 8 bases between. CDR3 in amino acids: CASSPPVSGNTIYF. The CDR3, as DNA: TGTGCCAGCAGCCCCCCCGTCTCTGGAAACACCATATATTTT.